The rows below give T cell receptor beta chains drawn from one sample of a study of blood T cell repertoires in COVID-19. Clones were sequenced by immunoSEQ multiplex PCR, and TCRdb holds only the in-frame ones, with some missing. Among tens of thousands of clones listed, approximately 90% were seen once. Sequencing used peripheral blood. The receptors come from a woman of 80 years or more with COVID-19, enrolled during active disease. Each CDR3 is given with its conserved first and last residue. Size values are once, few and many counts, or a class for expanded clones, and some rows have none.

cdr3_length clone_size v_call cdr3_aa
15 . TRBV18 CASSTRNKGGETQYF
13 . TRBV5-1 CASSLEGGYGYTF
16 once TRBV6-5 CASSYSLGGNTGELFF
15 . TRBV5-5 CASSPRQGSGEKLFF
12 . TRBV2 CASRELQETQYF
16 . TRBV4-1 CASSQERASGAETQYF
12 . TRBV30 CATGQGNYGYTF
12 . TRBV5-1 CASSFDRVELHF
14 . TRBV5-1 CASSFTGGGFEQFF
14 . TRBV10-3 CAISESSTAKTQYF
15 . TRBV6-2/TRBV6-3 CASSSTAGVTYEQYF
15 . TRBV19 CASSPRQGASDTQYF
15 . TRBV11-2 CASSHRGGAATEAFF
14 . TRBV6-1 CASSDTGNQETQYF
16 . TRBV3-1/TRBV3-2 CASSLATGTRPYEQYF
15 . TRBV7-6 CASSLGGRVADTQYF
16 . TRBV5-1 CASSLGVDRRTDTQYF
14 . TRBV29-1 CSVGTSGGYNEQFF
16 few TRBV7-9 CASSLGGPGGFDEQYF
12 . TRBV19 CASSINTGELFF
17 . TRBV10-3 CAISESARGGPGNTIYF
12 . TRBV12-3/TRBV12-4 CGTLEDRGGYTF
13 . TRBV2 CASSESGLGEAFF
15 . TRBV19 CASSMHRVSNQPQHF
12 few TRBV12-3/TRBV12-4 CASRSGQNGYTF
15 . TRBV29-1 CSGGQGASGYNEQFF
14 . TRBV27 CASSQTRTGYGYTF
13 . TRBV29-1 CSVRDSNTGELFF
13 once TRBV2 CASLGQGSDGYTF
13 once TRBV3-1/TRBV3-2 CASSPGIDQPQHF
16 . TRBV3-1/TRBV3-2 CASSQGTVATNEKLFF
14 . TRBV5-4 CASSLPGRSDTQYF
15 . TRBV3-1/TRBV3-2 CASSHRDRGNYGYTF
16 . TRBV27 CASSKMTSGGGYEQFF
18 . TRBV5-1 CASSLAEARGLSGNTIYF
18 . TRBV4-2 CASSQQFHIGGGMETQYF
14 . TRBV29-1 CSVGGFLSYNEQFF
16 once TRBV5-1 CASSLGLAGQGETQYF
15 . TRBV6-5 CASSYSDRAQNTIYF
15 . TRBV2 CASILSGGFYNEQFF
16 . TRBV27 CASSLSGYGLGNTIYF
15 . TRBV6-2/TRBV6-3 CASSQGQGRNTEAFF
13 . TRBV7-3 CASSLEQSTEAFF
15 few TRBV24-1 CATSDSAGGTDTQYF
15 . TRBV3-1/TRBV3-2 CASSSGAGDYNEQFF
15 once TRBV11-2 CASSPLQGRDYGYTF
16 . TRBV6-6 CASSYTGTGQYNEQFF
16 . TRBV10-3 CAISDFGGGALKDQYF
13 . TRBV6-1 CASSEAAANTQYF